This T cell receptor (beta chain) was sequenced during a study of cytomegalovirus exposure and HLA in healthy donors. PCR employed 60 Vbeta and 13 Jbeta primers. TCRdb keeps only in-frame clones here, not all; method: immunoSEQ multiplex PCR. The repertoire shows fewer than 150,000 clones; the top ten hold about 3.5%. Per germline, CDR1 KGHSH and CDR2 LQKENI. Trimming removed 6 bases from V and 2 bases from J; junction bases left unmatched: 8. The CDR3 totals 15 residues. The rearrangement links TRBV18 to TRBJ2-7; 9 bases are shared with TRBD1. Specimen: PBMCs. The TCR was taken from a young man in good health and CMV-seronegative. The CDR3 sequence: CASSPGGTGTYEQYF. The DNA of the CDR3 is TGTGCCAGCTCCCCGGGTGGGACAGGGACCTACGAGCAGTACTTC.